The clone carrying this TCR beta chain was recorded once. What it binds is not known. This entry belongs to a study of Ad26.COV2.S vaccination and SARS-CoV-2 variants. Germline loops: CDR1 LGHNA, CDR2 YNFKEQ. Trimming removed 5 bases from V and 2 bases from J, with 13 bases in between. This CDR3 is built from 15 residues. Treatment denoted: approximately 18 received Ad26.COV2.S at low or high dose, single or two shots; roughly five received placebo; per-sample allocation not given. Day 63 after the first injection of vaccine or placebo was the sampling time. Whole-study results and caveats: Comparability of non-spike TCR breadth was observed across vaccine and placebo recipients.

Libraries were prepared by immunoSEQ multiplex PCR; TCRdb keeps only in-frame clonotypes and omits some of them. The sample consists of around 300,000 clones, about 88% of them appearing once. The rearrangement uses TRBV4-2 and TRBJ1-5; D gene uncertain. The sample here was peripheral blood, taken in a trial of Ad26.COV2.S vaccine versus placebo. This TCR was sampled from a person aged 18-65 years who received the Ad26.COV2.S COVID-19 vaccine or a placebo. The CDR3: CASSYRISGNQPQHF. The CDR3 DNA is TGTGCCAGCAGCTACAGAATCTCGGGCAATCAGCCCCAGCATTTT.